This T cell receptor beta chain derives from a study of blood T cell repertoires in COVID-19. Study as a whole: PBMCs, B-cell-depleted T cells, or T cells provided the cDNA or gDNA that made up the material.

The CDR3 totals 18 residues. Authors' methods: Reference gene primers were amplified, and this amplification served to estimate nucleated cell counts. Produced via immunoSEQ multiplex PCR; TCRdb's table is partial and in-frame only. For V, J and clone size, that table is used; D and trimming come from the DNA. The sample records under 7,000 clones, about 85% being singletons. Input material: peripheral blood. The chain combines TRBV21-1 with TRBJ1-2. TRBV21-1 is a known pseudogene. The source is a human donor in a cohort sampled during active COVID-19. The CDR3 DNA reads TGTGCCAGCAGCAAAGTGGTAGGAGGCCCCCTAGGGTGCTATGGCTACACCTTC. The encoded protein is CASSKVVGGPLGCYGYTF.